These T cell receptor beta chains were read from a single sample in a study of T cells in Graves' hyperthyroidism and ophthalmopathy. MiXCR, applied by TCRdb to the multiplex PCR reads, yields one record per CDR3 protein. The repertoire holds 490,000 or so distinct CDR3 sequences, with approximately 23% as singletons. Sequencing input: blood. These receptors were taken from a woman in her seventies with Graves' ophthalmopathy. CDR3s include the opening cysteine and the closing phenylalanine or tryptophan. A D gene is named only where the DNA matches it firmly. Clone sizes are given selectively: once, few, many, or a class where the clone is expanded.

j_gene: TRBJ2-3
v_gene: TRBV20-1
abundance: few
d_gene: NA
CDR3nt: TGCAGTGCCATCCTAGGAGGCACTAGCACAGATACGCAGTATTTT
CDR3aa: CSAILGGTSTDTQYF

j_gene: TRBJ1-2
v_gene: TRBV7-2
abundance: NA
d_gene: NA
CDR3nt: TGTGCCAGCAGCTCATCCTCGGGGTATGGCTACACCTTC
CDR3aa: CASSSSSGYGYTF

j_gene: TRBJ1-1
v_gene: TRBV5-1
abundance: NA
d_gene: NA
CDR3nt: TGCGCCAGCAGCGGGGGCAGGGTAATGAACACTGAAGCTTTCTTT
CDR3aa: CASSGGRVMNTEAFF

j_gene: TRBJ1-2
v_gene: TRBV15
abundance: NA
d_gene: TRBD1
CDR3nt: TGTGCCACCAGCAGAGATCGTGGGACAGGGTATGGCTACACCTTC
CDR3aa: CATSRDRGTGYGYTF

j_gene: TRBJ2-2
v_gene: TRBV6-2/TRBV6-3
abundance: many
d_gene: NA
CDR3nt: TGTGCCAGCACTCACGACGGTCTAGCGTCCACCGGGGAGCTGTTTTTT
CDR3aa: CASTHDGLASTGELFF

j_gene: TRBJ1-5
v_gene: TRBV6-1
abundance: few
d_gene: NA
CDR3nt: TGTGCCAGCGACGATCGAAATCAGCCCCAGCATTTT
CDR3aa: CASDDRNQPQHF

j_gene: TRBJ2-7
v_gene: TRBV5-1
abundance: NA
d_gene: TRBD2
CDR3nt: TGCGCCAGCAGCCCGGGACTAGCGGGAGGAGAGTGGAAGCAGTACTTC
CDR3aa: CASSPGLAGGEWKQYF

j_gene: TRBJ2-5
v_gene: TRBV5-1
abundance: NA
d_gene: TRBD1
CDR3nt: TGCGCCAGCAGCACGGGACAGGGGGAACAAGAGACCCAGTACTTC
CDR3aa: CASSTGQGEQETQYF

j_gene: TRBJ2-7
v_gene: TRBV3-1
abundance: few
d_gene: NA
CDR3nt: TGTGCCAGCAGGGGGAGTGGGGCCTACGAGCAGTACTTC
CDR3aa: CASRGSGAYEQYF

j_gene: TRBJ1-5
v_gene: TRBV20-1
abundance: many
d_gene: NA
CDR3nt: TGCAGTGCTAGAGATGGTACGAGTAGCAATCAGCCCCAGCATTTT
CDR3aa: CSARDGTSSNQPQHF

j_gene: TRBJ1-2
v_gene: TRBV5-1
abundance: NA
d_gene: NA
CDR3nt: TGCGCCAGCAGCTTGGGCCCGGGGGGGAAGAGCTATGGCTACACCTTC
CDR3aa: CASSLGPGGKSYGYTF